The 25 T cell receptor beta chains in this list originate from one sample, sequenced in a study of vaccination and CD4 T cells after COVID-19. Sample treatment: 10-day PBMC culture with coronavirus spike peptide pools or control peptides (ViraFEST assay). An Oncomine TCR Beta short-read assay was used to sequence the DNA from cultured CD4+ T cells. From the PCR reads, TCRdb called clonotypes with MiXCR, one entry per CDR3 protein. Here the sample spans under 13,000 distinct CDR3 sequences, about 41% being singletons. Their antigen targets remain unknown. The input for sequencing was CD4+ T cells from blood, cultured in vitro, taken after SARS-CoV-2 vaccination. These receptors originate from a human donor who had recovered from COVID-19.

This chain uses TRBV14 with TRBJ2-5, with 9 bases fitting TRBD2. The length of the CDR3 is 16 residues. The trim removed 1 base at V and 5 bases at J, leaving 8 bases unmatched. The germline V gene encodes CDR1 SGHDN and CDR2 FVKESK. The CDR3 reads CASSQGYSGSRETQYF. CDR3 coding DNA: TGTGCCAGCAGCCAAGGATATAGCGGGAGTAGGGAGACCCAGTACTTC.

J is TRBJ1-5 and V is TRBV6-2 or TRBV6-3; no firm D call. Trimming cost V 5 bases and J 3 bases, with 5 bases left between them. Germline-derived CDR1 and CDR2 are MNHEY and SVGEGT. The CDR3 consists of 12 residues. CDR3 in amino acids: CASSRINQPQHF. DNA of the CDR3: TGTGCCAGCAGTCGGATCAATCAGCCCCAGCATTTT.

This rearrangement joins TRBV7-3 to TRBJ2-5; 7 bases are a match to TRBD2. The CDR3 has 13 residues. Germline CDR1 and CDR2: SGHTA and FQGTGA. V lost 5 bases to trimming and J lost 5 bases; unmatched junction nucleotides: 5. This CDR3 reads CASSPGLGETQYF. The CDR3, as DNA: TGTGCCAGCAGCCCCGGACTAGGGGAGACCCAGTACTTC.

The rearrangement links TRBV7-9 to TRBJ2-1; D remains unclear. V was clipped by 5 bases and J by 5 bases, with 4 bases between them. Germline V gives CDR1 SEHNR, CDR2 FQNEAQ (reference sequence). CDR3 length equals 11 residues. CDR3 DNA sequence: TGTGCCAGCAGCCGAAACAATGAGCAGTTCTTC. Its protein product is CASSRNNEQFF.

The V call is TRBV3-1, the J call TRBJ2-2; possibly TRBD1 for D (6 bases). Germline V gives CDR1 LGHDT, CDR2 YNNKEL (reference sequence). The CDR3 runs 17 residues. V lost 4 bases, J lost 1 base, and 16 bases lay in between. CDR3 sequence: CASSPTFGQRNTGELFF. CDR3 DNA sequence: TGTGCCAGCAGCCCCACCTTCGGACAGAGGAACACCGGGGAGCTGTTTTTT.

V is TRBV19 and J is TRBJ2-1; perhaps TRBD1 as D (7 bases). The CDR3 runs to 13 residues. Germline V gene sequence: CDR1 LNHDA, CDR2 SQIVND (reference sequence). V lost 6 bases and J 6 bases, leaving 12 bases between the germline ends. The CDR3, as DNA: TGTGCCAGTAGGGGGCAGGGGGGCAATGAGCAGTTCTTC. Amino acids: CASRGQGGNEQFF.

This chain connects TRBV4-3 to TRBJ2-2, with a possible D match to TRBD2 (6 bases). The CDR3 runs 16 residues. Per germline, CDR1 LGHNA and CDR2 YSLEER. Trimming pared 0 bases from V and 6 bases from J, leaving 14 bases between. The CDR3 is CASSQDWVRGSGELFF. In DNA, the CDR3 is TGCGCCAGCAGCCAAGATTGGGTACGGGGGTCCGGGGAGCTGTTTTTT.

The rearrangement links TRBV7-9 to TRBJ2-7, with TRBD1 matching 8 bases. Germline-derived CDR1 and CDR2 are SEHNR and FQNEAQ (reference sequence). The CDR3 extends over 16 amino acids. V lost 1 base to trimming and J lost 1 base; unmatched junction nucleotides: 6. CDR3 residues: CASSLEDRAISYEQYF. CDR3 sequence (DNA): TGTGCCAGCAGCTTAGAGGACAGGGCGATTTCCTACGAGCAGTACTTC.

V is TRBV7-8 and J is TRBJ2-3, with D possibly matching TRBD2 (6 bases). Germline CDR1 and CDR2: SGHVS and FQNEAQ. This CDR3 is built from 15 residues. Trimming removed 5 bases at V and 3 bases at J, with 15 bases between. The CDR3 here is CASSNSGPETDTQYF. The DNA for the CDR3 is TGTGCCAGCAGCAACAGCGGGCCTGAGACAGATACGCAGTATTTT.

The CDR3 here is CASSNGAGGKERKALAKNIQYF. For the CDR3, the DNA is TGTGCCAGCAGTAATGGGGCAGGGGGCAAGGAGCGGAAGGCCCTAGCCAAAAACATTCAGTACTTC. J is TRBJ2-4 and V is TRBV27; 8 nucleotides agree with TRBD1. Germline V lookup: CDR1 MNHEY, CDR2 SMNVEV (reference sequence). The CDR3 consists of 22 residues. V lost 5 bases, J lost 0 bases, and 24 bases stayed unmatched.

The chain uses TRBV12-3 or TRBV12-4 and TRBJ1-1; 7 bases are shared with TRBD1. The V and J ends lost 2 bases and 3 bases, in that order; junction bases with no gene match: 9. CDR3 length: 16 amino acids. The DNA for the CDR3 is TGTGCCAGCAGTTTACGTCCCGGAACAGGGGACACTGAAGCTTTCTTT. Translated, it gives CASSLRPGTGDTEAFF.

By its share, this clonotype is large. This chain links TRBV20-1 with TRBJ1-2; unclear D gene. The ends were cut back, 2 bases at V and 7 bases at J, with 20 bases in the middle. Germline V gives CDR1 DFQATT, CDR2 SNEGSKA (reference sequence). The length of the CDR3 is 15 residues. CDR3 in DNA: TGCAGTGCTAGATGGTCGCGGTTTAGTTCTGGTGGCTACACCTTC. Protein product: CSARWSRFSSGGYTF.

The chain has TRBV7-6 and TRBJ2-6; TRBD2 matches at 8 bases. Losses at the gene ends were 1 base for V and 2 bases for J; bases not matched to a gene: 4. Germline assignment: CDR1 SGHVS and CDR2 FNYEAQ. The CDR3 sequence is 17 residues long. CDR3 nucleotides: TGTGCCAGCAGCTTAGTGAGCGGGAGAACTGGGGCCAACGTCCTGACTTTC. As protein: CASSLVSGRTGANVLTF.

The chain carries TRBV18 and TRBJ1-1; D is unclear. This CDR3 is built from 15 residues. The V end lost 2 bases, the J end lost 1 base, and 11 bases lay between the germline ends. Germline-derived CDR1 and CDR2 are KGHSH and LQKENI. DNA for the CDR3: TGTGCCAGCTCACCAATCAGGCTGGGGAACACTGAAGCTTTCTTT. This sequence encodes CASSPIRLGNTEAFF.

There are a few counts of this clonotype. The chain couples TRBV20-1 to TRBJ1-2, with D possibly being TRBD1 (5 bases). Trimming cost V 3 bases and J 5 bases, with 13 bases left between them. Germline-derived CDR1 and CDR2 are DFQATT and SNEGSKA (reference sequence). The CDR3 loop spans 13 amino acids. CDR3 amino acids: CSARPRGLYGYTF. The CDR3 DNA reads TGCAGTGCTAGGCCGAGGGGACTATATGGCTACACCTTC.

V is TRBV6-1 and J is TRBJ1-1, with 7 bases that match TRBD1. Germline V CDR1 and CDR2: MNHNS, SASEGT. With 1 base clipped from V and 4 bases from J, the junction kept 6 bases outside the gene matches. The CDR3 sequence is 15 residues long. The CDR3 protein is CASSEGAGGGTEAFF. CDR3 nucleotide sequence: TGTGCCAGCAGTGAAGGGGCAGGGGGTGGCACTGAAGCTTTCTTT.

The chain joins TRBV27 to TRBJ1-2, with TRBD1 matching 9 bases. This CDR3 contains 14 residues. CDR1 and CDR2 from the germline V gene are MNHEY and SMNVEV (reference sequence). The junction had 5 bases not matched to a gene; V was cut back by 1 base and J by 8 bases. This CDR3 reads CASSLLQGAQGYTF. DNA of the CDR3: TGTGCCAGCAGTTTATTACAGGGGGCGCAGGGCTACACCTTC.

The rearrangement uses TRBV28 and TRBJ2-7; 13 nucleotides align to TRBD2. The CDR3 is made up of 16 amino acids. Germline V CDR1 and CDR2: MDHEN, SYDVKM. V was pared by 5 bases and J by 4 bases, with 8 bases of the junction left unmatched. The CDR3 sequence is CASSPRRTSGRYEQYF. CDR3 coding DNA: TGTGCCAGCAGTCCACGACGGACTAGCGGGAGATACGAGCAGTACTTC.

The gene calls are TRBV6-1 and TRBJ2-1, with D perhaps matching TRBD1 (6 bases). V was shortened by 5 bases and J by 10 bases, with 15 bases between the two germline ends. This CDR3 is 13 amino acids long. The germline V gene encodes CDR1 MNHNS and CDR2 SASEGT. CDR3 amino acids: CASSIGQLLEQFF. CDR3 coding DNA: TGTGCCAGCAGTATCGGACAGTTATTAGAGCAGTTCTTC.

This clonotype was observed once. The gene calls are TRBV7-9 and TRBJ2-7; 12 bases agree with TRBD1. The CDR3 is made up of 15 amino acids. Germline V CDR1 and CDR2: SEHNR, FQNEAQ (reference sequence). With 4 bases clipped from V and 4 bases from J, the junction kept 5 bases outside the gene matches. CDR3 DNA sequence: TGTGCCAGCAGCTCCCCGGGACAGGGGGCGTACGAGCAGTACTTC. As protein: CASSSPGQGAYEQYF. The entire variable domain, with the rest obtained from reference TRBV7-9 and TRBJ2-7, is as follows: DTGVSQNPRHKITKRGQNVTFRCDPISEHNRLYWYRQTLGQGPEFLTYFQNEAQLEKSRLLSDRFSAERPKGSFSTLEIQRTEQGDSAMYLCASSSPGQGAYEQYFGPGTRLTVT.

Only a few counts were recorded for this clonotype. The chain couples TRBV15 to TRBJ2-3; 8 positions agree with TRBD1. Germline CDR1 is LNHNV and CDR2 is YYDKDF (reference sequence). J was trimmed by 4 bases and V by 4 bases; bases with no gene match: 4. The CDR3 spans 14 residues. The CDR3 here is CATSKDRVADTQYF. The CDR3 DNA is TGTGCCACCAGCAAGGACAGGGTGGCAGATACGCAGTATTTT.

This rearrangement joins TRBV7-2 to TRBJ2-5; no definite D call. The CDR3 extends over 13 amino acids. The germline gives CDR1 SGHTA, CDR2 FQGNSA. V was cut by 6 bases and J by 1 base, with 9 bases left in between. CDR3 DNA sequence: TGTGCCAGCAGTTCAACTCCCCAAGAGACCCAGTACTTC. It encodes CASSSTPQETQYF.

The chain employs TRBV6-2 or TRBV6-3 and TRBJ1-5; D is perhaps TRBD1 (5 bases). V gave up 2 bases and J gave up 4 bases, with 12 bases separating them. Germline CDR1 and CDR2: MNHEY and SVGEGT. The CDR3 consists of 15 residues. The CDR3 here is CASSYAGARNQPQHF. Written as DNA, the CDR3 is TGTGCCAGCAGTTACGCTGGGGCAAGGAATCAGCCCCAGCATTTT.

The V gene is TRBV12-3 or TRBV12-4, the J gene TRBJ1-5; D may be TRBD1 (5 bases). The CDR3 contains 16 residues. V gave up 3 bases and J gave up 3 bases, with 15 bases separating them. The CDR3 DNA is TGTGCCAGCAGTTTTCAGTTGACGGGGGTCAATCAGCCCCAGCATTTT. Encoded protein: CASSFQLTGVNQPQHF.

The chain joins TRBV4-3 to TRBJ2-7; D gene unclear. Germline assignment: CDR1 LGHNA and CDR2 YSLEER. CDR3 size: 17 residues. V lost 3 bases and J 2 bases, leaving 20 bases between the germline ends. The CDR3 loop is CASSHRISRGSAYEQYF. CDR3 nucleotide sequence: TGCGCCAGCAGCCACCGAATATCTAGAGGCTCAGCCTACGAGCAGTACTTC.